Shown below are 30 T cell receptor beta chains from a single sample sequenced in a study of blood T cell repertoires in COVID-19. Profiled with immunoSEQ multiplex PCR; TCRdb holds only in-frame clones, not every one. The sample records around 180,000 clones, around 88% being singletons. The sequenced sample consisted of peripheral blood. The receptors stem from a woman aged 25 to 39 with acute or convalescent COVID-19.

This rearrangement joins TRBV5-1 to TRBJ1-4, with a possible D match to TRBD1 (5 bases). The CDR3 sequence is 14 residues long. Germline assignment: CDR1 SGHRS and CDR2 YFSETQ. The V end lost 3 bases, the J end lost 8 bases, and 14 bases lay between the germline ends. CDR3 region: CASSSTGLREKLFF. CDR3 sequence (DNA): TGCGCCAGCAGCTCAACAGGCTTACGGGAAAAACTGTTTTTT. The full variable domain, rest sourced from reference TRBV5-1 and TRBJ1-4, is KAGVTQTPRYLIKTRGQQVTLSCSPISGHRSVSWYQQTPGQGLQFLFEYFSETQRNKGNFPGRFSGRQFSNSRSEMNVSTLELGDSALYLCASSSTGLREKLFFGSGTQLSVL.

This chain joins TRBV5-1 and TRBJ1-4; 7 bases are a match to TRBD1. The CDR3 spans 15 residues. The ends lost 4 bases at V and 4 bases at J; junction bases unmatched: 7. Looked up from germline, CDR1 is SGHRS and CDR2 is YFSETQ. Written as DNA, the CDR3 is TGCGCCAGCAGCAGCGGATACAGGGGTAATGAAAAACTGTTTTTT. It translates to CASSSGYRGNEKLFF.

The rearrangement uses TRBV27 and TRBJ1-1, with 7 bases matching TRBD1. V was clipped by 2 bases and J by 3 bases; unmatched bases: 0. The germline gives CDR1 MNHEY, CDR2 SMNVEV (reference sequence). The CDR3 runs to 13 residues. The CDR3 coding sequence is TGTGCCAGCAGTTTAGGGACAGACACTGAAGCTTTCTTT. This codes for CASSLGTDTEAFF.

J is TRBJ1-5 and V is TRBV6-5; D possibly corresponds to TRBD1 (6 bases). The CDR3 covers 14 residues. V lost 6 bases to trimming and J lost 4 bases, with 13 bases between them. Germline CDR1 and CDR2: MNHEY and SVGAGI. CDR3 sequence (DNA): TGTGCCAGCAGCCACGAGACAGGAAATCAGCCCCAGCATTTT. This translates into CASSHETGNQPQHF.

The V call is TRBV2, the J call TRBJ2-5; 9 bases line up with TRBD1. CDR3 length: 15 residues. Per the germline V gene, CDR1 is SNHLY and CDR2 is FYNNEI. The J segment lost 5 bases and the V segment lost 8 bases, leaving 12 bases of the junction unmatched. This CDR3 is CASGQGILAQETQYF. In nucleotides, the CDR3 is TGTGCCAGCGGACAGGGGATACTAGCGCAGGAGACCCAGTACTTC.

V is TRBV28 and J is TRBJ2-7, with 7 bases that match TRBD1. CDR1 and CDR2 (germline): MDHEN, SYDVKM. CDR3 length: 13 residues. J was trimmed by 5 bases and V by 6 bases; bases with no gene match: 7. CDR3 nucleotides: TGTGCCAGCAGACCCGGGACAGACGACGAGCAGTACTTC. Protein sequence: CASRPGTDDEQYF.

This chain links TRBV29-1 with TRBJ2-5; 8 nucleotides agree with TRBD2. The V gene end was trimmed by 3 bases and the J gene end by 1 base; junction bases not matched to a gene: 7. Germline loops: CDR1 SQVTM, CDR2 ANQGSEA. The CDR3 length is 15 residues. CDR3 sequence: CSVDKGLGAQETQYF. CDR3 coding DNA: TGCAGCGTTGATAAGGGACTAGGCGCCCAAGAGACCCAGTACTTC.

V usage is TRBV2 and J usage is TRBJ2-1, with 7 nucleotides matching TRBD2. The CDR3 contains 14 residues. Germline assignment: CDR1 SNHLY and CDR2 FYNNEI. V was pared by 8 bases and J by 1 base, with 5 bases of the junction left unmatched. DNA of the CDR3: TGTGCCAGCTCTGGTAGCGGGTCCTACAATGAGCAGTTCTTC. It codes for CASSGSGSYNEQFF.

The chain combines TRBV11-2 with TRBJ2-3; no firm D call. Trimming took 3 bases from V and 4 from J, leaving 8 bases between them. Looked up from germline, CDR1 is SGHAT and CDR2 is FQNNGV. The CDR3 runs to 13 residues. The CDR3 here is CASSFSVPDTQYF. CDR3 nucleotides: TGTGCCAGCAGCTTCTCGGTCCCAGATACGCAGTATTTT.

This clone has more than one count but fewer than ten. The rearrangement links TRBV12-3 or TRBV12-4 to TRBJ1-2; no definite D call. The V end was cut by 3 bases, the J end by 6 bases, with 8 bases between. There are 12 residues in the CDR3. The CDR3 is CASSFSGNGYTF. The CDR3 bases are TGTGCCAGCAGTTTTTCGGGTAATGGCTACACCTTC.

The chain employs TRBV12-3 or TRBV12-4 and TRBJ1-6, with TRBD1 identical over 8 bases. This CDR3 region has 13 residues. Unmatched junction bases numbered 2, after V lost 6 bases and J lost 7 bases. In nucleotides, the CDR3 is TGTGCCAGCAGCAGACAGGGGAATTCACCCCTCCACTTT. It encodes CASSRQGNSPLHF.

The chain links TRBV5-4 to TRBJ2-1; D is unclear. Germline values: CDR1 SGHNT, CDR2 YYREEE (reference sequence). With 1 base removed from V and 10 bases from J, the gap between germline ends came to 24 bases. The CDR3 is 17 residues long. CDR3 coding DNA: TGTGCCAGCAGCTTGAATTACCTTCTTCGAAATATGGGCGAGCAGTTCTTC. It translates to CASSLNYLLRNMGEQFF. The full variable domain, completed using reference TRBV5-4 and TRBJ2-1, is ETGVTQSPTHLIKTRGQQVTLRCSSQSGHNTVSWYQQALGQGPQFIFQYYREEENGRGNFPPRFSGLQFPNYSSELNVNALELDDSALYLCASSLNYLLRNMGEQFFGPGTRLTVL.

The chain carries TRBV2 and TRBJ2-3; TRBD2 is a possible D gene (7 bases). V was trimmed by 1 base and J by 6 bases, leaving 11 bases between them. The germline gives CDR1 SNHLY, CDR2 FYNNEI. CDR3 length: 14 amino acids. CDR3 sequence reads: CASSEGGGHDTQYF. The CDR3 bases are TGTGCCAGCAGTGAAGGGGGGGGACATGATACGCAGTATTTT.

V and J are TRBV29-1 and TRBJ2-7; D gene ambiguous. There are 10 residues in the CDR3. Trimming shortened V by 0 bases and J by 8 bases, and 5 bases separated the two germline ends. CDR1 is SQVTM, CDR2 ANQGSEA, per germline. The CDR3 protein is CSVEDSKQYF. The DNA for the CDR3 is TGCAGCGTTGAAGATTCAAAGCAGTACTTC.

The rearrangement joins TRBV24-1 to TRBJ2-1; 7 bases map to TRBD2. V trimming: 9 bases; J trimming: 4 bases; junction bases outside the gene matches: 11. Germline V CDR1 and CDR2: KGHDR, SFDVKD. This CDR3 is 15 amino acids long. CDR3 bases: TGTGCCACCGAACAGATCGGACTAGGTTACAATGAGCAGTTCTTC. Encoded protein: CATEQIGLGYNEQFF.

The CDR3, as DNA: TGTGCCACCAGTGATGGTCTGACTAATCAGCCCCAGCATTTT. Residues: CATSDGLTNQPQHF. The V gene is TRBV24-1, the J gene TRBJ1-5; D call uncertain. The CDR3 runs to 14 residues. Trimming pared 3 bases from V and 4 bases from J, leaving 9 bases between. The germline CDR1 and CDR2 sequences are KGHDR and SFDVKD.

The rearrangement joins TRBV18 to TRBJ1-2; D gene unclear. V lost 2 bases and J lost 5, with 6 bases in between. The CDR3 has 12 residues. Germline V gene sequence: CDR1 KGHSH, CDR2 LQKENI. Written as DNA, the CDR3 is TGTGCCAGCTCACCAGGAGGGTATGGCTACACCTTC. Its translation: CASSPGGYGYTF.

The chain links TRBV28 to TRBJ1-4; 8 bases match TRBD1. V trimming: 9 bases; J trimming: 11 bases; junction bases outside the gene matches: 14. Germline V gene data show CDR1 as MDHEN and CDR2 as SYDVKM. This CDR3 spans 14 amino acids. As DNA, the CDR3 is TGTGCCAGTTCTCCGGGACAGGATAGGGGGAAACTGTTTTTT. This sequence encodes CASSPGQDRGKLFF. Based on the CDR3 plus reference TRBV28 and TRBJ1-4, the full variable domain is DVKVTQSSRYLVKRTGEKVFLECVQDMDHENMFWYRQDPGLGLRLIYFSYDVKMKEKGDIPEGYSVSREKKERFSLILESASTNQTSMYLCASSPGQDRGKLFFGSGTQLSVL.

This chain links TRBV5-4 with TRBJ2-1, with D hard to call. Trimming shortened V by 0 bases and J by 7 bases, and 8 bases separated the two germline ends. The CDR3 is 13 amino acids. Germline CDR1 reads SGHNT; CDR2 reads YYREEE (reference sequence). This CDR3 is CASSLESINEQFF. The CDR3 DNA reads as TGTGCCAGCAGCTTGGAGAGTATTAATGAGCAGTTCTTC. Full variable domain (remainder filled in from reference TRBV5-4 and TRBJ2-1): ETGVTQSPTHLIKTRGQQVTLRCSSQSGHNTVSWYQQALGQGPQFIFQYYREEENGRGNFPPRFSGLQFPNYSSELNVNALELDDSALYLCASSLESINEQFFGPGTRLTVL.

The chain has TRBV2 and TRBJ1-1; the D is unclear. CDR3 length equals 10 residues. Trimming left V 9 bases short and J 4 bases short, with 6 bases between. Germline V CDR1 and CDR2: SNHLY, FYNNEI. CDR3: CASLSTEAFF. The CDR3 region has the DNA TGTGCCAGTCTCTCCACTGAAGCTTTCTTT.

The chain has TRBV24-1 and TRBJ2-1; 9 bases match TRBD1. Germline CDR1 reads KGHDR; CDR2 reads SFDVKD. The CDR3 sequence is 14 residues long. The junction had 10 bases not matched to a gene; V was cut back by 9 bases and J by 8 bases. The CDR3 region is CATSPGQGSDEQFF. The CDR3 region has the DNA TGTGCCACCTCGCCGGGACAGGGTTCCGATGAGCAGTTCTTC.

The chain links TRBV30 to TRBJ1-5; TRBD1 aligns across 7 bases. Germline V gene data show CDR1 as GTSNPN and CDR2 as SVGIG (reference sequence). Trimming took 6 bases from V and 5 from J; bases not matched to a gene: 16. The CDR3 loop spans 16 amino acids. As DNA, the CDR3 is TGTGCCTGCCAAAAAAAGGGGGCTAATCCTTATCAGCCCCAGCATTTT. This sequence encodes CACQKKGANPYQPQHF.

DNA of the CDR3: TGTGCCAGCAGCATCAGGACAGGGGCCGAAAAACTGTTTTTT. Translated: CASSIRTGAEKLFF. The chain combines TRBV7-9 with TRBJ1-4, with 9 bases identical to TRBD1. The V gene end was trimmed by 5 bases and the J gene end by 8 bases; junction bases not matched to a gene: 6. The CDR3 is made up of 14 amino acids. Germline values: CDR1 SEHNR, CDR2 FQNEAQ (reference sequence).

The CDR3 region is CASSFIQGDGYTF. The CDR3 region has the DNA TGTGCCAGCAGTTTTATCCAGGGCGATGGCTACACCTTC. The chain has TRBV28 and TRBJ1-2; weak D call: TRBD1 (5 bases). The CDR3 is 13 residues long. CDR1 and CDR2 from the germline V gene are MDHEN and SYDVKM. Trimming cost V 3 bases and J 6 bases, with 11 bases left between them.

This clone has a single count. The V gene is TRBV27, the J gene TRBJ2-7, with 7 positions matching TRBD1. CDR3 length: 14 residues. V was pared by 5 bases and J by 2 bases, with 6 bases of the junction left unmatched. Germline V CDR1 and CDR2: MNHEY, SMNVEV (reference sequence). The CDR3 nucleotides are TGTGCCAGCAGTATGTACAGGGGACCCTACGAGCAGTACTTC. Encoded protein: CASSMYRGPYEQYF.

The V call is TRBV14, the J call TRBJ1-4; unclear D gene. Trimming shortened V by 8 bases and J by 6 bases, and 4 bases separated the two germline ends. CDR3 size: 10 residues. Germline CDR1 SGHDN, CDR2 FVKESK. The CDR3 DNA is TGTGCCAGCTATGATGAAAAACTGTTTTTT. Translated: CASYDEKLFF.

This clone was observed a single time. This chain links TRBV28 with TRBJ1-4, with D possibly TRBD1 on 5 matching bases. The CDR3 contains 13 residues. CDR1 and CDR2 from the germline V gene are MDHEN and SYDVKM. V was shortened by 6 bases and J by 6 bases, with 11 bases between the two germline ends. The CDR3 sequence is CASRDSWDEKLFF. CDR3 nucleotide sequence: TGTGCCAGCAGAGACAGCTGGGATGAAAAACTGTTTTTT.

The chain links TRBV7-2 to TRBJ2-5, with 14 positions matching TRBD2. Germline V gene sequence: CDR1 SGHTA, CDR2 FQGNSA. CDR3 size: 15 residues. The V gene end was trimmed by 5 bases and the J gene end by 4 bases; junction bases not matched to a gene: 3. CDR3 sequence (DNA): TGTGCCAGCAGCCTAGGACTAGCGGGAGGAGAGACCCAGTACTTC. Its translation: CASSLGLAGGETQYF.

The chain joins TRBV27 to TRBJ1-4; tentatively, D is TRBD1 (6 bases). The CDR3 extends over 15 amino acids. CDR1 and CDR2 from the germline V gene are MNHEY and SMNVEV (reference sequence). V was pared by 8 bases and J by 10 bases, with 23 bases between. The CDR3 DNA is TGTGCCAGCTGCAAACAGGGTGGTACTTTTGGAAAACTGTTTTTT. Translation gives CASCKQGGTFGKLFF. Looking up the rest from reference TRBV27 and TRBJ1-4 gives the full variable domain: EAQVTQNPRYLITVTGKKLTVTCSQNMNHEYMSWYRQDPGLGLRQIYYSMNVEVTDKGDVPEGYKVSRKEKRNFPLILESPSPNQTSLYFCASCKQGGTFGKLFFGSGTQLSVL.

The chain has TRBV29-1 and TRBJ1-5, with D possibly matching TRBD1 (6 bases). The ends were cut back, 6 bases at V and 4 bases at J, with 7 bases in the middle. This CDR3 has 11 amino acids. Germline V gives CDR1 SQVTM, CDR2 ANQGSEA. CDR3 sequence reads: CSVGGNQPQHF. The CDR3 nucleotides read TGCAGCGTAGGGGGTAATCAGCCCCAGCATTTT.